The rows below give T cell receptor beta chains drawn from one sample of a study of blood T cell repertoires in COVID-19. This table comes from immunoSEQ multiplex PCR, and its TCRdb copy is limited to in-frame clones, with some not included. The table records roughly 230,000 clones, around 83% of them present only once. The material sequenced was PBMCs or T cells enriched from blood (not recorded which). These receptor sequences come from a woman aged 50 to 60 who had been exposed to COVID-19. Each CDR3 is given with its conserved first and last residue. The D gene is left open where the match is weak. Rows may omit the clone size; those that give it use once, few, many or a size class.

J gene | clone size | D gene | V gene | CDR3 protein | CDR3 DNA
TRBJ1-2 | NA | NA | TRBV9 | CASSVGGGFFYGYTF | TGTGCCAGCAGCGTAGGCGGAGGGTTTTTCTATGGCTACACCTTC
TRBJ2-4 | NA | NA | TRBV12-3/TRBV12-4 | CASSRGHDPIQYF | TGTGCCAGCAGCCGGGGACATGACCCCATTCAGTACTTC
TRBJ1-2 | NA | TRBD1 | TRBV11-2 | CATGQGAYGYTF | TGTGCCACGGGACAGGGGGCCTATGGCTACACCTTC
TRBJ2-3 | many | NA | TRBV11-2 | CASMYPGSHTQYF | TGTGCCAGCATGTATCCGGGGTCCCACACGCAGTATTTT
TRBJ1-3 | NA | TRBD1 | TRBV15 | CATSRDLGQGGNTIYF | TGTGCCACCAGCAGAGATCTCGGACAGGGAGGAAACACCATATATTTT
TRBJ2-1 | NA | TRBD1 | TRBV5-8 | CASSFRGPSNEQFF | TGTGCCAGCAGCTTCAGGGGGCCCTCCAATGAGCAGTTCTTC
TRBJ1-5 | NA | TRBD1 | TRBV2 | CASSDDRASGQPQHF | TGTGCCAGCAGTGATGACAGGGCCAGCGGTCAGCCCCAGCATTTT
TRBJ2-3 | NA | NA | TRBV11-2 | CASSLVGLASNTQYF | TGTGCCAGCAGCTTAGTCGGACTGGCTTCGAATACGCAGTATTTT
TRBJ1-1 | NA | NA | TRBV6-5 | CASILDYMLNTEAFF | TGTGCCAGCATTCTCGACTACATGTTGAACACTGAAGCTTTCTTT
TRBJ2-3 | NA | TRBD2 | TRBV11-2 | CASSFTGLAGTDTQYF | TGTGCCAGCAGCTTTACCGGACTAGCAGGGACAGATACGCAGTATTTT